The entry below describes one T cell receptor beta chain. Which antigen it targets is not known. Base qualities are not recorded, but no much larger clone differs from it by a single base. Receptors were amplified or captured by the immunoSEQ multiplex PCR assay. TCRdb provides this immuneACCESS table in a form limited to in-frame rearrangements. Some clones are lacking; in checked studies, under half of them reflect an unresolved V gene, and why the rest are absent is not known. This sample has 65,000 to 85,000 clones in its table, and under 90% of those were observed once. Of the sample, around 9.5% is held by the ten largest clones. This sample was taken from a study of control samples from healthy donors and cancer patients (dated by TCRdb to the early 2020s). The CDR3 covers 15 residues, taking in both the cysteine and the valine. Only the CDR3 portion is preserved as DNA: 45 bases, with reading frame beginning at the first base. CDR1 and CDR2 (LGHDT, YNNKEL) derive from the germline V gene (reference sequence). V and J are trimmed by 0 bases and 4 bases, and the gene matches miss 4 bases of the junction.

The sequence was obtained from a woman aged 45-65 years with colorectal cancer. The sequence joins TRBV3-1 (or the pseudogene TRBV3-2) to TRBJ2-7, with 9 junctional bases fitting TRBD2. The sample was PBMCs. The DNA sequence follows: TGTGCCAGCAGCCAAGATCGGCGGGGGGGATACGAGCAGTACGTC. Its coded protein is CASSQDRRGGYEQYV.